This T cell receptor beta chain was profiled in a study of blood T cell repertoires in COVID-19. As for the study in general: Donors in the United States, Italy and Spain gave samples during acute or convalescent COVID-19.

This clone was found a few times. Other DNA variants within this sample encode the same CDR3. Germline CDR1 reads SGHRS; CDR2 reads YFSETQ. V lost 1 base to trimming and J lost 1 base, with 2 bases between them. The CDR3 contains 13 residues. Sequencing was performed with immunoSEQ multiplex PCR; in TCRdb, only in-frame clones are kept and a portion is missing. The data hold some 190,000 clones, with around 85% observed a single time. Sequenced material: peripheral blood. This clonotype originated in a man at least 80 years old with COVID-19, enrolled during active disease. The V call is TRBV5-1, the J call TRBJ2-2; D not certain. CDR3: CASSLQNTGELFF. CDR3 nucleotide sequence: TGCGCCAGCAGCTTGCAGAACACCGGGGAGCTGTTTTTT.